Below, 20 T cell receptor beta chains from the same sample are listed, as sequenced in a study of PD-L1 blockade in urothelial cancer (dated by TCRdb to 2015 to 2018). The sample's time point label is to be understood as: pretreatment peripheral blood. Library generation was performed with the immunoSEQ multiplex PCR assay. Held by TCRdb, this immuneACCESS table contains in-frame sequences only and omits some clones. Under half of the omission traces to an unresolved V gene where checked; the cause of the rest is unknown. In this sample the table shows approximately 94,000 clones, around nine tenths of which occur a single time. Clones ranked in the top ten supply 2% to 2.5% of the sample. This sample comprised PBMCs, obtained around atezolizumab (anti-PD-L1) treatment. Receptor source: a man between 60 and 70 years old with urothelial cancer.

Written as DNA, the CDR3 is TGTGCCAGCAGCTTGGCCGGGAGAAACACTGAAGCTTTCTTT. It codes for CASSLAGRNTEAFF. The chain carries TRBV5-4 and TRBJ1-1; D gene ambiguous. The ends were cut back, 0 bases at V and 2 bases at J, with 8 bases in the middle. In germline, CDR1 is SGHNT, CDR2 YYREEE (reference sequence). The CDR3 length is 14 residues.

CDR3 in amino acids: CASGWGLGSDRDDEQYF. DNA for the CDR3: TGTGCTAGTGGTTGGGGTCTAGGTAGCGACAGGGACGACGAGCAGTACTTC. The J gene is TRBJ2-7, the V gene TRBV12-5; TRBD1 aligns across 7 bases. The V segment lost 4 bases and the J segment 5 bases; nucleotides outside the gene matches: 17. Germline V gene lookup returns CDR1 LGHNT and CDR2 FRNRAP. The CDR3 covers 17 residues.

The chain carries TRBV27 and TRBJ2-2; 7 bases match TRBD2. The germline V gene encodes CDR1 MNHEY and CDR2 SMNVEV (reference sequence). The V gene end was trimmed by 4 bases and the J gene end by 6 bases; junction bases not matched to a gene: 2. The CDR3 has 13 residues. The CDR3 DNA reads TGTGCCAGCAGTTCAACTAGCGCCGGGGAGCTGTTTTTT. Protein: CASSSTSAGELFF.

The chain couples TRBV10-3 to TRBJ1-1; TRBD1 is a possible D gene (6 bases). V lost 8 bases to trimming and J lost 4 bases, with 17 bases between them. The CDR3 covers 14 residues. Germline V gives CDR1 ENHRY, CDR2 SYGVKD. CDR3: CAIDSRGDATEAFF. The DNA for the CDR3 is TGTGCCATCGATAGCAGGGGAGATGCCACTGAAGCTTTCTTT.

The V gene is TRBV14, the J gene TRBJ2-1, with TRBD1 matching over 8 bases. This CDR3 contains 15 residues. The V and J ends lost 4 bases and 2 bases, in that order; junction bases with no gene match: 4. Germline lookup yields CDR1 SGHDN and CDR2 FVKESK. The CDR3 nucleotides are TGTGCCAGCAGCCTGGGGACAGGCGCCTACAATGAGCAGTTCTTC. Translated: CASSLGTGAYNEQFF.

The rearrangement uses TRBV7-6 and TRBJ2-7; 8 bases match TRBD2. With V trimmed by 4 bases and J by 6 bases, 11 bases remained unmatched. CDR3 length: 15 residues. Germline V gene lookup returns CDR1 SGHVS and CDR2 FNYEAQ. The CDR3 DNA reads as TGTGCCAGCAGCTCTAATACTGCCGGGGGGGTCGAGCAGTACTTC. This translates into CASSSNTAGGVEQYF.

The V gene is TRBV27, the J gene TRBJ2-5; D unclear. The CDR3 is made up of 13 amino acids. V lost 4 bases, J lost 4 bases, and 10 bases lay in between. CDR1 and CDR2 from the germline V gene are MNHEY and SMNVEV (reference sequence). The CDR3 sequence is CASSSAAAETQYF. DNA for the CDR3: TGTGCCAGCAGTTCGGCGGCTGCAGAGACCCAGTACTTC.

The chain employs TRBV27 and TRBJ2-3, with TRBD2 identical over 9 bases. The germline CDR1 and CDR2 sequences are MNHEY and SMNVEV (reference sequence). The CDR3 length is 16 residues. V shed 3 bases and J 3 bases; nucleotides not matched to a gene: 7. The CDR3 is CASSLGSSGGTDTQYF. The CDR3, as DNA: TGTGCCAGCAGTTTGGGGAGTAGCGGGGGAACAGATACGCAGTATTTT.

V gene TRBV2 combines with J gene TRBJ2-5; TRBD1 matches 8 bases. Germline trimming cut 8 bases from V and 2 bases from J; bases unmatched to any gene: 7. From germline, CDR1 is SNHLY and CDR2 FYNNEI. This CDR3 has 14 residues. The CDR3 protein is CASLRGQAQETQYF. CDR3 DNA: TGTGCCAGCCTCAGGGGACAGGCTCAAGAGACCCAGTACTTC.

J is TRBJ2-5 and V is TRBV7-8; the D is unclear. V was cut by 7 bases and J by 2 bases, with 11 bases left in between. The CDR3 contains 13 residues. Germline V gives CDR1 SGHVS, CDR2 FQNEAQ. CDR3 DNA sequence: TGTGCCAGCACCTCACCGACACAAGAGACCCAGTACTTC. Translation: CASTSPTQETQYF.

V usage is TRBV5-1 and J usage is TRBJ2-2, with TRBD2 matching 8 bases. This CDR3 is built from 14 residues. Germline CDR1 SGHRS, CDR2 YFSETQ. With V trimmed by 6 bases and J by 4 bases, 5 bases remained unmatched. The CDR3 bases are TGCGCCAGCACTCGGGGGGGGATCACCGGGGAGCTGTTTTTT. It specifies CASTRGGITGELFF.

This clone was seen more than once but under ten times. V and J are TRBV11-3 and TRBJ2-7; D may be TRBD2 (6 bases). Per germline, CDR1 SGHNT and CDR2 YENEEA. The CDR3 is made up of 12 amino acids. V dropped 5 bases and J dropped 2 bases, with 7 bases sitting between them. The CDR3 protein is CASSPGAYEQYF. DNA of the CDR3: TGTGCCAGCAGCCCGGGGGCCTACGAGCAGTACTTC.

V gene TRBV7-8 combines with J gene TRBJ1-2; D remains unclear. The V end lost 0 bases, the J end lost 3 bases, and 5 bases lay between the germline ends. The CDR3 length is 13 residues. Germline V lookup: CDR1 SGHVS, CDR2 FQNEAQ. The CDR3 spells CASSLATDYGYTF. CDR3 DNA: TGTGCCAGCAGCTTAGCAACAGACTATGGCTACACCTTC.

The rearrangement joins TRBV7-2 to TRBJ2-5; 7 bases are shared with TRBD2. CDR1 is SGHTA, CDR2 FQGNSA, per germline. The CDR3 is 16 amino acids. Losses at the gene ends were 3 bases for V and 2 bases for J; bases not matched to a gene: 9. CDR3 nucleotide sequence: TGTGCCAGCAGCTTCTCGGGGGGACTGGAACAAGAGACCCAGTACTTC. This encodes CASSFSGGLEQETQYF.

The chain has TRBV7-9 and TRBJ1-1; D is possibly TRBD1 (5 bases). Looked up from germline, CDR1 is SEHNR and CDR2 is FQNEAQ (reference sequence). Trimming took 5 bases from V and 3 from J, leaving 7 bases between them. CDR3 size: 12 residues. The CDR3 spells CASSQGYTEAFF. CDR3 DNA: TGTGCCAGCAGCCAGGGTTACACTGAAGCTTTCTTT.

In DNA, the CDR3 is TGCGCCAGCAGCCTCAGCAAAACTAGCGGAAAAAGGGGGGAGCAGTACTTC. Its translation is CASSLSKTSGKRGEQYF. J is TRBJ2-7 and V is TRBV5-1, with 8 bases lining up with TRBD2. CDR1 SGHRS and CDR2 YFSETQ come from the germline V gene. The junction had 19 bases not matched to a gene; V was cut back by 4 bases and J by 7 bases. There are 17 residues in the CDR3.

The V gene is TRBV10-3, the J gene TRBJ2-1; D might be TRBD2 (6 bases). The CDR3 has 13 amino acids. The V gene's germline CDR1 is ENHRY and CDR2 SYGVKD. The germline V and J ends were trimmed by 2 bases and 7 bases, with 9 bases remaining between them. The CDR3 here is CAISEISGNEQFF. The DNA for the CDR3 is TGTGCCATCAGTGAGATTAGCGGAAATGAGCAGTTCTTC.

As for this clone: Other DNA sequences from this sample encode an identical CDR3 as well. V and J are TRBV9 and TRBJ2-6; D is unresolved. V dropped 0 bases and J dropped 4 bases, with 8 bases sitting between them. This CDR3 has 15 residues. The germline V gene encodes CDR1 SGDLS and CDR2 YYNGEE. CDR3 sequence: CASSVGGSGANVLTF. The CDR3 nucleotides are TGTGCCAGCAGCGTAGGAGGATCCGGGGCCAACGTCCTGACTTTC.

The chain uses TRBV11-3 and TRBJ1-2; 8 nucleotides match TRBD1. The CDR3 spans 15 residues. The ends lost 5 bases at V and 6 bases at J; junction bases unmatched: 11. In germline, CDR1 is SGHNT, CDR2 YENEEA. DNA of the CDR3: TGTGCCAGCAGCCCCTTGACAGGGGCTGTCGATGGCTACACCTTC. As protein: CASSPLTGAVDGYTF.

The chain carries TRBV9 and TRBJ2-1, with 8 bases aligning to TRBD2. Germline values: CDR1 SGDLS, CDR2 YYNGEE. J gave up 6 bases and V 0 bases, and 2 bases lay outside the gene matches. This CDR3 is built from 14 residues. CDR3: CASSVVGTSNEQFF. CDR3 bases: TGTGCCAGCAGCGTAGTTGGGACTAGCAATGAGCAGTTCTTC.